The 8 T cell receptor beta chains given below trace back to one sample, sequenced in a study of blood T cell repertoires in COVID-19. Method: immunoSEQ multiplex PCR; TCRdb's copy keeps in-frame clones and lacks some. This table holds 380,000 or so clones, roughly 90% found once. Sample: peripheral blood. The source is a man between 40 and 49 years old with acute or convalescent COVID-19.

The chain carries TRBV14 and TRBJ2-1; a weak D match, TRBD1 (5 bases). Looked up from germline, CDR1 is SGHDN and CDR2 is FVKESK. Trimming cost V 0 bases and J 3 bases, with 15 bases left between them. The CDR3 covers 17 residues. The CDR3 is CASSQDYGQGDYNEQFF. The CDR3 nucleotides read TGTGCCAGCAGCCAAGATTACGGGCAGGGTGACTACAATGAGCAGTTCTTC. The full variable domain, rest sourced from reference TRBV14 and TRBJ2-1, is EAGVTQFPSHSVIEKGQTVTLRCDPISGHDNLYWYRRVMGKEIKFLLHFVKESKQDESGMPNNRFLAERTGGTYSTLKVQPAELEDSGVYFCASSQDYGQGDYNEQFFGPGTRLTVL.

The chain couples TRBV9 to TRBJ2-3; D ambiguous. CDR1 SGDLS and CDR2 YYNGEE come from the germline V gene. This CDR3 is 15 amino acids long. Trimming removed 0 bases at V and 1 base at J, with 9 bases between. In nucleotides, the CDR3 is TGTGCCAGCAGCGTAGTTGACTTACGCACAGATACGCAGTATTTT. Residues: CASSVVDLRTDTQYF.

The chain is built from TRBV4-1 and TRBJ1-1; perhaps TRBD1 as D (6 bases). The CDR3 contains 14 residues. Germline values: CDR1 MGHRA, CDR2 YSYEKL. Trimming cost V 1 base and J 4 bases, with 10 bases left between them. Here the CDR3 reads CASSQVGGVTEAFF. Written as DNA, the CDR3 is TGCGCCAGCAGCCAAGTAGGGGGTGTCACTGAAGCTTTCTTT.

This clone has a single count. The V gene is TRBV29-1, the J gene TRBJ2-3; 9 positions agree with TRBD1. Germline trimming cut 1 base from V and 6 bases from J; bases unmatched to any gene: 5. The CDR3 loop spans 14 amino acids. Germline V gene data show CDR1 as SQVTM and CDR2 as ANQGSEA. DNA for the CDR3: TGCAGCGTTGAAGGGGACAGGGTCTTGGATACGCAGTATTTT. It codes for CSVEGDRVLDTQYF.

CDR3 residues: CASSESRKGDCYTEAFF. CDR3 in DNA: TGCGCCAGCAGTGAGTCCCGAAAAGGGGATTGTTACACTGAAGCTTTCTTT. The V call is TRBV10-2, the J call TRBJ1-1, with D perhaps matching TRBD1 (5 bases). In germline, CDR1 is WSHSY, CDR2 SAAADI. Trimming cost V 0 bases and J 3 bases, with 17 bases left between them. This CDR3 contains 17 residues.

The chain joins TRBV7-3 to TRBJ2-1; TRBD2 matches 13 bases. Losses at the gene ends were 5 bases for V and 8 bases for J; bases not matched to a gene: 6. Germline V gene data show CDR1 as SGHTA and CDR2 as FQGTGA. This CDR3 region has 15 residues. CDR3 in amino acids: CASSTRTSGSYEQFF. The CDR3 nucleotides read TGTGCCAGCAGCACTAGGACTAGCGGGAGTTATGAGCAGTTCTTC.

This chain links TRBV5-4 with TRBJ1-4, with D uncertain. Trimming took off 0 bases at V and 7 bases at J, with 7 bases between the two ends. CDR3 length: 13 residues. CDR1 SGHNT and CDR2 YYREEE come from the germline V gene (reference sequence). In nucleotides, the CDR3 is TGTGCCAGCAGCTTGGCCCCTACTGAAAAACTGTTTTTT. It yields the protein CASSLAPTEKLFF.

Only one count was recorded for this clone. The chain joins TRBV19 to TRBJ2-7; 8 bases are a match to TRBD1. In germline, CDR1 is LNHDA, CDR2 SQIVND (reference sequence). Losses at the gene ends were 1 base for V and 4 bases for J; bases not matched to a gene: 0. This CDR3 has 13 amino acids. The chain's CDR3 is CASSIGTGYEQYF. The DNA of the CDR3 is TGTGCCAGTAGTATAGGGACAGGGTACGAGCAGTACTTC.